The rows below give T cell receptor beta chains drawn from one sample of a study of cytomegalovirus exposure and HLA in healthy donors. This table comes from immunoSEQ multiplex PCR, and its TCRdb copy is limited to in-frame clones, with some not included. Of more than 95,000 clones in the sample, around 79% were seen once. Input material: PBMCs. These TCRs come from a man aged 55-75 years in good health and CMV-seropositive. Each CDR3 is given with its conserved first and last residue. Fields, in order: J gene, V gene, D gene, clone size, CDR3 protein, CDR3 DNA. D genes are given only for firm matches. Size is omitted from some rows. Given values are once, few, many or a class for expanded clones.

J gene: TRBJ2-1
V gene: TRBV11-3
D gene: -
clone size: -
CDR3 protein: CASSLGLRTANEQFF
CDR3 DNA: TGTGCCAGCAGCTTAGGGCTGAGGACAGCTAATGAGCAGTTCTTC

J gene: TRBJ1-5
V gene: TRBV5-1
D gene: TRBD1
clone size: once
CDR3 protein: CASSLGGNRGNQPQHF
CDR3 DNA: TGCGCCAGCAGCTTGGGGGGGAACAGGGGGAACCAGCCCCAGCATTTT

J gene: TRBJ1-1
V gene: TRBV7-9
D gene: TRBD1
clone size: few
CDR3 protein: CASSERQGGTEAFF
CDR3 DNA: TGTGCCAGCAGCGAAAGACAGGGAGGCACTGAAGCTTTCTTT

J gene: TRBJ2-5
V gene: TRBV5-4
D gene: TRBD2
clone size: -
CDR3 protein: CASSFTSGAETQYF
CDR3 DNA: TGTGCCAGCAGCTTCACTAGCGGGGCTGAGACCCAGTACTTC

J gene: TRBJ2-7
V gene: TRBV6-7
D gene: -
clone size: -
CDR3 protein: CASSYSKPGIGNEQYF
CDR3 DNA: TGTGCCAGCAGTTACTCGAAACCGGGAATCGGCAACGAGCAGTACTTC

J gene: TRBJ2-5
V gene: TRBV28
D gene: -
clone size: -
CDR3 protein: CASTWGQQETQYF
CDR3 DNA: TGTGCCAGCACCTGGGGACAACAAGAGACCCAGTACTTC

J gene: TRBJ2-5
V gene: TRBV29-1
D gene: TRBD1
clone size: -
CDR3 protein: CSVVARGIETQYF
CDR3 DNA: TGCAGCGTTGTGGCCAGGGGGATAGAGACCCAGTACTTC

J gene: TRBJ2-5
V gene: TRBV9
D gene: -
clone size: few
CDR3 protein: CASSVSSGSQTQYF
CDR3 DNA: TGTGCCAGCAGCGTAAGTTCCGGGAGTCAGACCCAGTACTTC

J gene: TRBJ1-6
V gene: TRBV4-2
D gene: -
clone size: few
CDR3 protein: CASSQGPTGQGHSPLHF
CDR3 DNA: TGTGCCAGCAGCCAAGGTCCGACGGGCCAGGGGCATTCACCCCTCCACTTT

J gene: TRBJ2-1
V gene: TRBV14
D gene: TRBD2
clone size: -
CDR3 protein: CASSRFTSGGVFEQFF
CDR3 DNA: TGTGCCAGCAGCCGATTTACTAGCGGGGGGGTCTTTGAGCAGTTCTTC

J gene: TRBJ2-3
V gene: TRBV19
D gene: TRBD2
clone size: -
CDR3 protein: CASSMASGPSTDTQYF
CDR3 DNA: TGTGCCAGTAGTATGGCTAGCGGTCCTAGCACAGATACGCAGTATTTT

J gene: TRBJ2-5
V gene: TRBV7-8
D gene: TRBD1
clone size: -
CDR3 protein: CASSLRYRGQGEQYF
CDR3 DNA: TGTGCCAGCAGCTTAAGGTACAGGGGGCAGGGGGAGCAGTACTTC

J gene: TRBJ2-7
V gene: TRBV19
D gene: TRBD1
clone size: -
CDR3 protein: CASSTSGTGGLYEQYF
CDR3 DNA: TGTGCCAGTAGCACATCCGGGACAGGGGGGCTTTACGAGCAGTACTTC

J gene: TRBJ2-7
V gene: TRBV27
D gene: -
clone size: -
CDR3 protein: CASSTWTAGTYERYF
CDR3 DNA: TGTGCCAGCAGTACATGGACAGCTGGAACTTACGAGCGGTACTTC

J gene: TRBJ1-4
V gene: TRBV28
D gene: -
clone size: once
CDR3 protein: CASSSGSATNEKLFF
CDR3 DNA: TGTGCCAGCAGTTCAGGTTCTGCAACTAATGAAAAACTGTTTTTT

J gene: TRBJ2-7
V gene: TRBV5-1
D gene: -
clone size: -
CDR3 protein: CASSLEGQGYEQYF
CDR3 DNA: TGCGCCAGCAGCTTGGAGGGCCAGGGCTACGAGCAGTACTTC

J gene: TRBJ2-7
V gene: TRBV19
D gene: -
clone size: -
CDR3 protein: CASSIDRTAGTSYEQYF
CDR3 DNA: TGTGCCAGTAGTATAGACCGGACAGCAGGGACCTCCTACGAGCAGTACTTC

J gene: TRBJ1-2
V gene: TRBV29-1
D gene: TRBD1
clone size: -
CDR3 protein: CSVGGSGTGVVGYGYTF
CDR3 DNA: TGCAGCGTTGGGGGATCCGGGACAGGGGTCGTTGGCTATGGCTACACCTTC

J gene: TRBJ2-5
V gene: TRBV6-1
D gene: TRBD1
clone size: -
CDR3 protein: CASSVADRGRVQETQYF
CDR3 DNA: TGTGCCAGCAGTGTAGCCGACAGGGGGCGCGTCCAAGAGACCCAGTACTTC

J gene: TRBJ2-5
V gene: TRBV6-5
D gene: -
clone size: -
CDR3 protein: CASSYRSGKSETQYF
CDR3 DNA: TGTGCCAGCAGTTACCGATCAGGGAAATCAGAGACCCAGTACTTC

J gene: TRBJ2-5
V gene: TRBV2
D gene: -
clone size: once
CDR3 protein: CASSEARGQLQETQYF
CDR3 DNA: TGTGCCAGCAGTGAAGCGCGAGGGCAGCTACAAGAGACCCAGTACTTC

J gene: TRBJ1-1
V gene: TRBV7-9
D gene: TRBD1
clone size: -
CDR3 protein: CASSHQDRGNTEAFF
CDR3 DNA: TGTGCCAGCAGCCATCAGGACAGGGGGAACACTGAAGCTTTCTTT

J gene: TRBJ1-4
V gene: TRBV7-2
D gene: -
clone size: -
CDR3 protein: CASRLRATNEKLFF
CDR3 DNA: TGTGCCAGCAGGCTACGGGCAACTAATGAAAAACTGTTTTTT

J gene: TRBJ1-4
V gene: TRBV30
D gene: TRBD1
clone size: -
CDR3 protein: CAWTQTGGREKLFF
CDR3 DNA: TGTGCCTGGACCCAAACAGGGGGCCGGGAAAAACTGTTTTTT

J gene: TRBJ1-2
V gene: TRBV28
D gene: TRBD1
clone size: once
CDR3 protein: CASSSGQGVVGYTF
CDR3 DNA: TGTGCCAGCAGTTCAGGACAGGGGGTAGTTGGCTACACCTTC

J gene: TRBJ1-1
V gene: TRBV5-1
D gene: -
clone size: -
CDR3 protein: CASSSGTLNTEAFF
CDR3 DNA: TGCGCCAGCAGCTCCGGGACATTGAACACTGAAGCTTTCTTT

J gene: TRBJ1-5
V gene: TRBV27
D gene: -
clone size: -
CDR3 protein: CASSLRGNQPQHF
CDR3 DNA: TGTGCCAGCAGTTTACGGGGCAATCAGCCCCAGCATTTT

J gene: TRBJ2-3
V gene: TRBV9
D gene: -
clone size: -
CDR3 protein: CASSVAVGQAPGDTQYF
CDR3 DNA: TGTGCCAGCAGCGTAGCTGTAGGTCAGGCTCCTGGAGATACGCAGTATTTT

J gene: TRBJ1-2
V gene: TRBV6-5
D gene: TRBD1
clone size: -
CDR3 protein: CASRAGQLYGYTF
CDR3 DNA: TGTGCCAGCAGGGCGGGACAGCTCTATGGCTACACCTTC

J gene: TRBJ2-2
V gene: TRBV7-9
D gene: TRBD1
clone size: -
CDR3 protein: CASSWGQTDTGELFF
CDR3 DNA: TGTGCCAGCAGCTGGGGACAGACAGACACCGGGGAGCTGTTTTTT

J gene: TRBJ1-1
V gene: TRBV7-2
D gene: TRBD1
clone size: -
CDR3 protein: CASSPYRGQGTEAFF
CDR3 DNA: TGTGCCAGCAGCCCATACAGGGGGCAAGGCACTGAAGCTTTCTTT

J gene: TRBJ2-2
V gene: TRBV5-5
D gene: TRBD2
clone size: -
CDR3 protein: CASSSLGGWLDTGELFF
CDR3 DNA: TGTGCCAGCAGCTCGCTCGGGGGGTGGCTGGACACCGGGGAGCTGTTTTTT

J gene: TRBJ2-7
V gene: TRBV6-6
D gene: -
clone size: medium-sized
CDR3 protein: CASSYSGDIPNEQYF
CDR3 DNA: TGTGCCAGCAGTTACTCGGGGGACATCCCTAACGAGCAGTACTTC

J gene: TRBJ1-2
V gene: TRBV7-9
D gene: -
clone size: -
CDR3 protein: CASSFPTVNYGYTF
CDR3 DNA: TGTGCCAGCAGCTTCCCGACAGTTAACTATGGCTACACCTTC

J gene: TRBJ2-5
V gene: TRBV5-4
D gene: -
clone size: -
CDR3 protein: CASSLGGYGSRKTQYF
CDR3 DNA: TGTGCCAGCAGCTTGGGAGGGTACGGGAGTCGGAAGACCCAGTACTTC

J gene: TRBJ1-1
V gene: TRBV7-3
D gene: -
clone size: -
CDR3 protein: CASSLVGNREAFF
CDR3 DNA: TGTGCCAGCAGCTTAGTGGGGAACAGGGAAGCTTTCTTT

J gene: TRBJ2-1
V gene: TRBV28
D gene: -
clone size: -
CDR3 protein: CASSEERPPYNEQFF
CDR3 DNA: TGTGCCAGCAGCGAGGAGAGGCCCCCTTACAATGAGCAGTTCTTC

J gene: TRBJ1-6
V gene: TRBV28
D gene: TRBD1
clone size: -
CDR3 protein: CASSLTTSRDSHNSPLHF
CDR3 DNA: TGTGCCAGCAGCCTTACCACATCCAGGGACAGCCATAATTCACCCCTCCACTTT

J gene: TRBJ2-2
V gene: TRBV6-6
D gene: -
clone size: -
CDR3 protein: CASGDYFTGELFF
CDR3 DNA: TGTGCCAGCGGCGACTACTTCACCGGGGAGCTGTTTTTT

J gene: TRBJ1-2
V gene: TRBV7-6
D gene: TRBD1
clone size: -
CDR3 protein: CASSLSGTGVSYTF
CDR3 DNA: TGTGCCAGCAGCTTAAGTGGGACAGGGGTCAGCTACACCTTC

J gene: TRBJ1-1
V gene: TRBV10-3
D gene: -
clone size: few
CDR3 protein: CAISDGGQVEAFF
CDR3 DNA: TGTGCCATCAGTGACGGGGGGCAGGTTGAAGCTTTCTTT

J gene: TRBJ2-5
V gene: TRBV12-5
D gene: -
clone size: -
CDR3 protein: CASGSPRTQYF
CDR3 DNA: TGTGCTAGTGGTTCCCCTCGGACCCAGTACTTC

J gene: TRBJ2-7
V gene: TRBV13
D gene: -
clone size: once
CDR3 protein: CASSLGARGDLYEQYF
CDR3 DNA: TGTGCCAGCAGCTTGGGGGCTCGGGGGGACCTCTACGAGCAGTACTTC

J gene: TRBJ2-1
V gene: TRBV6-6
D gene: -
clone size: -
CDR3 protein: CASDPGELRYNEQFF
CDR3 DNA: TGTGCCAGCGACCCAGGGGAGCTTCGATACAATGAGCAGTTCTTC

J gene: TRBJ1-1
V gene: TRBV30
D gene: -
clone size: -
CDR3 protein: CAWRAWALGGTEAFF
CDR3 DNA: TGTGCCTGGAGAGCGTGGGCGCTGGGGGGCACTGAAGCTTTCTTT